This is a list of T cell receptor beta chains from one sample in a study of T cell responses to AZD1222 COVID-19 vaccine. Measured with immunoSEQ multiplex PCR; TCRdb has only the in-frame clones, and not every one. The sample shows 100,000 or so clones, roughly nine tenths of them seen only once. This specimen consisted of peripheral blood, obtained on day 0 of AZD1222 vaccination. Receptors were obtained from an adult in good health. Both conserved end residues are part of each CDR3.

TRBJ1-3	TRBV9	CASSPRGEGQGNTIYF
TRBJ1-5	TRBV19	CASRIGGKPQHF
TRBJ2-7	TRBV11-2	CASSLEAGSRYEQYF
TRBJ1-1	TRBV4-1	CASSRLGKGYTEAFF
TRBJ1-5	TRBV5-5	CASSDGEGDAPQHF
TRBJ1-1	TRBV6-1	CASSERLTGGRNTEAFF
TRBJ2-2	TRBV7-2	CASSFRNTGELFF
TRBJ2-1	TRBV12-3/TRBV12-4	CASSYLFGGEQFF
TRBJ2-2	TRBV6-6	CAMKSSNTGELFF
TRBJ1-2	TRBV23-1	CASSQSFPGQGNYGYTF
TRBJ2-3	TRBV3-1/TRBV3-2	CASSQAWTSRDTQYF
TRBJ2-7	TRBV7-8	CASSFQAASYEQYF
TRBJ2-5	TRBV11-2	CASSPVETQYF
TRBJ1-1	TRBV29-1	CSVQKGQGTEAFF
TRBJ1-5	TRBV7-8	CASSLGRDSNQPQHF
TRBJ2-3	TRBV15	CATSPEKYTQYF
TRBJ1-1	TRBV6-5	CASSYSGEITEAFF
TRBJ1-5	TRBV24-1	CATSDLRGQGISSNQPQHF
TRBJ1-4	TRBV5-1	CASTQTGATNEKLFF
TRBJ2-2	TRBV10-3	CAISELGIRSTGELFF
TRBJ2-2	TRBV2	CASTTPSGANTGELFF
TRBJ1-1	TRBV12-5	CASGSGQVAEAFF
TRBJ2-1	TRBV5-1	CASSLEGAAFYNEQFF
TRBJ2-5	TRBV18	CASSPFTDQETQYF
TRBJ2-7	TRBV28	CASSLRQGASYEQYF
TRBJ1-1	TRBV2	CASNRVRDGEAFF
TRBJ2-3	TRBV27	CASSSGQGGISDTQYF
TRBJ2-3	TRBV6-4	CASSPGPSTDTQYF
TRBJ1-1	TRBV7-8	CASSPASGEAFF
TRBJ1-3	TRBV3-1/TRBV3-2	CASSQDRGQRAGNTIYF
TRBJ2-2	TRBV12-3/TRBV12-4	CAIRDGELFF
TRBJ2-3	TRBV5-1	CASSRLGGGEDTQYF
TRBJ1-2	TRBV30	CAWSVSIRDGYTF
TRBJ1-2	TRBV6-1	CASSEGQGAGYGYTF
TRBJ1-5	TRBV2	CASTLGLQHF
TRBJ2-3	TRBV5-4	CASSPGGLAGLSTDTQYF
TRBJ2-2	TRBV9	CASSVVTSPRSGELFF
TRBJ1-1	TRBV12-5	CASGLLYLNTEAFF
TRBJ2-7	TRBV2	CASSGDRGQPYEQYF
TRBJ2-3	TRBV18	CASSPIGTTGSTDTQYF
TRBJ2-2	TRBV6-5	CASSYGDRNTGELFF